The sequence of this T cell receptor (beta chain) was determined in a study of cytomegalovirus exposure and HLA in healthy donors. With regard to this clone: Its antigen is unidentified.

Whole-study results and caveats: A missense variant in DCLRE1C was later tied to TCR beta V- and J-gene trimming. The study assumed roughly uniform donor sequencing depth for presence/absence analyses.

Both 60 Vbeta primers and 13 Jbeta primers went into the PCR. Profiling relied on immunoSEQ multiplex PCR, and the TCRdb table lists in-frame clones only, not all of them. Counted here are around 60,000 clones, approximately 71% occurring once; the ten biggest clones make up 25%. Germline V gene sequence: CDR1 SGHTS, CDR2 YDEGEE. The CDR3 runs to 14 residues. Trimming pared 0 bases from V and 9 bases from J, leaving 10 bases between. This chain connects TRBV5-8 to TRBJ1-6, with D possibly matching TRBD1 (6 bases). The TCR sequence derives from a man between 45 and 60 years old in good health and CMV-seropositive. Sequenced sample: PBMCs. CDR3 DNA: TGTGCCAGCAGCTTGGATGTCAGGGGTTCACCCCTCCACTTT. It is translated as CASSLDVRGSPLHF.